A selection of T cell receptor beta chains follows, all from one sample in a study of cytomegalovirus exposure and HLA in healthy donors. Method: immunoSEQ multiplex PCR; TCRdb's copy keeps in-frame clones and lacks some. Among about 55,000 clones, 77% were seen once, and the ten largest hold less than 3%. What was sequenced was PBMCs. The receptor set was obtained from a female donor in good health and CMV-seronegative. Both conserved end residues are trimmed from each CDR3.

J gene: TRBJ2-2
V gene: TRBV5-1
CDR3 protein: ASSDGGAPGELF

J gene: TRBJ2-1
V gene: TRBV6-5
CDR3 protein: ASKNRGGEQF

J gene: TRBJ2-5
V gene: TRBV4-2
CDR3 protein: ASSQDGGETQY

J gene: TRBJ2-7
V gene: TRBV28
CDR3 protein: ASSNRRLVAYEQY

J gene: TRBJ2-5
V gene: TRBV28
CDR3 protein: ASSRPTGGKETQY

J gene: TRBJ2-1
V gene: TRBV7-3
CDR3 protein: ASSMTSGVYNEQF

J gene: TRBJ1-2
V gene: TRBV28
CDR3 protein: ASSLGTGVGYT

J gene: TRBJ2-7
V gene: TRBV7-6
CDR3 protein: ASSSGRDRGYEQY

J gene: TRBJ1-5
V gene: TRBV15
CDR3 protein: ATSRDKGANQPQH

J gene: TRBJ2-3
V gene: TRBV11-3
CDR3 protein: ASSFAYTDTQY

J gene: TRBJ2-4
V gene: TRBV9
CDR3 protein: ASRRAGLAKNIQY

J gene: TRBJ2-7
V gene: TRBV10-3
CDR3 protein: AISETTGTSGSYEQY

J gene: TRBJ2-1
V gene: TRBV2
CDR3 protein: ASSEATSGISPEQF

J gene: TRBJ2-1
V gene: TRBV5-1
CDR3 protein: ASSLKSRDNEQF

J gene: TRBJ2-3
V gene: TRBV5-4
CDR3 protein: ASSLSTDTQY

J gene: TRBJ1-4
V gene: TRBV7-8
CDR3 protein: ASSPGKDRTNEKLF

J gene: TRBJ2-3
V gene: TRBV5-1
CDR3 protein: ASSLAGGRIEDTQY

J gene: TRBJ1-2
V gene: TRBV6-5
CDR3 protein: ASTRPGQGIYGYT

J gene: TRBJ1-5
V gene: TRBV28
CDR3 protein: ASSLGGDRNQPQH

J gene: TRBJ2-1
V gene: TRBV7-9
CDR3 protein: SSSSGTSYPYNEQF

J gene: TRBJ1-2
V gene: TRBV29-1
CDR3 protein: SVEESYGYT

J gene: TRBJ1-2
V gene: TRBV7-2
CDR3 protein: ASSLGLQVPYGYT

J gene: TRBJ2-7
V gene: TRBV7-8
CDR3 protein: ASSLAGQGYEQY

J gene: TRBJ2-5
V gene: TRBV27
CDR3 protein: ASSLLTSGRLQETQY

J gene: TRBJ2-1
V gene: TRBV28
CDR3 protein: ASSRPWTSGSSYNEQF

J gene: TRBJ2-7
V gene: TRBV27
CDR3 protein: ASSLQRGSAAEQY

J gene: TRBJ2-1
V gene: TRBV13
CDR3 protein: ASSLNGRTSPPNEQF

J gene: TRBJ1-1
V gene: TRBV30
CDR3 protein: AGDRTGANTEAF

J gene: TRBJ2-7
V gene: TRBV2
CDR3 protein: ASSEVDRGFYEQY

J gene: TRBJ1-1
V gene: TRBV18
CDR3 protein: ASSPQGPGTEAF

J gene: TRBJ2-5
V gene: TRBV2
CDR3 protein: ASTLGGFGETQY

J gene: TRBJ2-2
V gene: TRBV29-1
CDR3 protein: SVEDAGVNTGELF

J gene: TRBJ2-1
V gene: TRBV28
CDR3 protein: ASSPGTGVRGNEQF

J gene: TRBJ2-7
V gene: TRBV5-6
CDR3 protein: ASSLAAGVRTGQQY

J gene: TRBJ2-3
V gene: TRBV9
CDR3 protein: ASSVASTDTQY

J gene: TRBJ1-2
V gene: TRBV12-2
CDR3 protein: ASRLSPPPGQPDYGYT

J gene: TRBJ2-1
V gene: TRBV4-1
CDR3 protein: ASSRDSHNEQF

J gene: TRBJ2-1
V gene: TRBV6-5
CDR3 protein: ASSTGTSGTNEQF

J gene: TRBJ1-1
V gene: TRBV6-5
CDR3 protein: ASSYSSGVEAF

J gene: TRBJ2-7
V gene: TRBV10-3
CDR3 protein: AISEGGTVTYEQY

J gene: TRBJ1-1
V gene: TRBV7-2
CDR3 protein: ASSPSVGSTEAF

J gene: TRBJ1-4
V gene: TRBV7-9
CDR3 protein: ASSFAGTGNYEKLF

J gene: TRBJ2-5
V gene: TRBV7-2
CDR3 protein: ASSLGAGERETQY

J gene: TRBJ2-7
V gene: TRBV15
CDR3 protein: ATSLDSVGGEQY

J gene: TRBJ1-1
V gene: TRBV5-1
CDR3 protein: ASSLVSDNRGEAF

J gene: TRBJ2-3
V gene: TRBV2
CDR3 protein: ASSDRRGGISDTQY

J gene: TRBJ2-2
V gene: TRBV5-1
CDR3 protein: ASSLEGQGVTGELF

J gene: TRBJ1-4
V gene: TRBV28
CDR3 protein: ASSGGDWEVNEKLF

J gene: TRBJ2-2
V gene: TRBV19
CDR3 protein: ATKQGDLTGELF

J gene: TRBJ2-7
V gene: TRBV5-1
CDR3 protein: ASSFYGQGSDEQY

J gene: TRBJ2-6
V gene: TRBV29-1
CDR3 protein: SVGLSGANVLT

J gene: TRBJ1-6
V gene: TRBV11-1
CDR3 protein: ASSKFDRDPGSPLH

J gene: TRBJ1-2
V gene: TRBV28
CDR3 protein: ASARGTSNYGYT

J gene: TRBJ1-5
V gene: TRBV7-2
CDR3 protein: ASSLELQQPQH

J gene: TRBJ1-6
V gene: TRBV30
CDR3 protein: AWSLDRTSSPLH

J gene: TRBJ2-2
V gene: TRBV27
CDR3 protein: ASRPGTSGGGGTGELF

J gene: TRBJ1-2
V gene: TRBV6-1
CDR3 protein: ASSPEVGYGYT

J gene: TRBJ2-6
V gene: TRBV7-3
CDR3 protein: ASSLSGGASGANVLT

J gene: TRBJ2-7
V gene: TRBV7-2
CDR3 protein: ASSLTSGNYEQY